These 24 T cell receptor beta chains came from one sample sequenced in a study of molecular identifiers for immune sequencing clone quantification. TCRdb re-called the PCR reads with MiXCR, one entry per CDR3 protein. Of some 66,000 distinct CDR3 sequences detected, around 20% appear once; the ten largest clones hold more than 1.2%. The sample comprised naive CD8+ T cells from blood, with Jurkat cell RNA spiked in. Subset: FACS-sorted CD8+CD4-CCR7+CD45RA+ naive T cells. These receptors came from a human donor in good health. Some libraries in this study had Jurkat cell RNA spiked in.

The chain employs TRBV7-2 and TRBJ2-1, with 7 bases matching TRBD1. Germline V lookup: CDR1 SGHTA, CDR2 FQGNSA. Trimming cost V 1 base and J 5 bases; bases outside gene matches: 8. The CDR3 extends over 16 amino acids. The CDR3 DNA is TGTGCCAGCAGCTTAGTGGGGGAAGGACAGGACAATGAGCAGTTCTTC. Translating it yields CASSLVGEGQDNEQFF.

This clonotype has ten or more counts. The chain employs TRBV7-2 and TRBJ2-3; no clear D gene. The CDR3 consists of 15 residues. Per germline, CDR1 SGHTA and CDR2 FQGNSA. Trimming removed 2 bases from V and 0 bases from J, with 9 bases in between. This CDR3 reads CASSLFTPSTDTQYF. DNA of the CDR3: TGTGCCAGCAGCTTATTCACTCCTAGCACAGATACGCAGTATTTT.

This clonotype was detected many times. The chain employs TRBV5-4 and TRBJ2-1; 8 bases are a match to TRBD2. Germline lookup yields CDR1 SGHNT and CDR2 YYREEE (reference sequence). The junction had 13 bases not matched to a gene; V was cut back by 4 bases and J by 7 bases. The CDR3 length is 16 residues. The CDR3 sequence is CASSGSGLAALNEQFF. CDR3 coding DNA: TGTGCCAGCAGCGGAAGCGGACTAGCAGCATTAAATGAGCAGTTCTTC.

Ten or more counts support this clonotype. V usage is TRBV10-3 and J usage is TRBJ2-3; 7 nucleotides match TRBD1. Germline lookup yields CDR1 ENHRY and CDR2 SYGVKD. The CDR3 runs 15 residues. V dropped 3 bases and J dropped 7; count of bases not matched to a gene: 10. CDR3 region: CAISDRTGDLNTQYF. Written as DNA, the CDR3 is TGTGCCATCAGTGACAGGACAGGAGACCTTAATACGCAGTATTTT.

This clonotype was recorded at least ten times. This rearrangement joins TRBV4-2 to TRBJ2-7; either TRBD1 or TRBD2 may fit D (5 bases each). V lost 0 bases to trimming and J lost 1 base, with 16 bases between them. The CDR3 extends over 17 amino acids. In germline, CDR1 is LGHNA, CDR2 YNFKEQ. DNA for the CDR3: TGTGCCAGCAGCCAAGAGGTCTACGGGGACCAATCCTACGAGCAGTACTTC. It specifies CASSQEVYGDQSYEQYF.

This clonotype was found once. This sequence may be a read error, since a much larger clone differs from it by one base. The chain couples TRBV7-6 to TRBJ2-1; 7 nucleotides match TRBD2. Germline CDR1 reads SGHVS; CDR2 reads FNYEAQ. The trim removed 6 bases at V and 9 bases at J, leaving 8 bases unmatched. This CDR3 is 13 amino acids long. The CDR3 nucleotides read TGTGCCAGCAGTAACGAAGGGAGGGGTGAGCAGTTCTTC. Its translation: CASSNEGRGEQFF.

The chain combines TRBV10-3 with TRBJ2-1; perhaps TRBD2 as D (6 bases). V lost 0 bases and J 2 bases, leaving 8 bases between the germline ends. The CDR3 loop spans 15 amino acids. Germline V lookup: CDR1 ENHRY, CDR2 SYGVKD. The CDR3 loop reads CAISESGLPYNEQFF. The CDR3 bases are TGTGCCATCAGTGAGTCGGGACTTCCCTACAATGAGCAGTTCTTC.

This clonotype has a count of ten or more. The gene calls are TRBV13 and TRBJ1-1; no definite D call. Deletions cut 5 bases from V and 2 bases from J, with 9 bases between. CDR1 and CDR2 (germline): PRHDT, FYEKMQ (reference sequence). The CDR3 has 13 residues. The CDR3 DNA reads TGTGCCAGCAGCCTTACATCCAACACTGAAGCTTTCTTT. Protein product: CASSLTSNTEAFF.

This clonotype was counted only a few times. Since a much larger clone is just one base distant, this may be a read error. The CDR3 bases are TGCGCCAGCAGCGTGGGACAGGATAATGAAAACCTGTTTTTT. Translating it yields CASSVGQDNENLFF. The gene calls are TRBV5-1 and TRBJ1-4; 8 positions agree with TRBD1. Germline V gives CDR1 SGHRS, CDR2 YFSETQ. The length of the CDR3 is 14 residues.

At least ten counts were recorded for this clonotype. In nucleotides, the CDR3 is TGCAGTGTTGGGTACGAGCAGTACTTC. This sequence encodes CSVGYEQYF. This chain uses TRBV20-1 with TRBJ2-7; D remains ambiguous. CDR3 length equals 9 residues. Trimming removed 7 bases at V and 4 bases at J, with 5 bases between. Germline V gene lookup returns CDR1 DFQATT and CDR2 SNEGSKA (reference sequence).

This clonotype was found many times. This chain joins TRBV7-8 and TRBJ2-3, with no clear D. The CDR3 loop spans 16 amino acids. The V and J ends lost 2 bases and 2 bases respectively, with 14 bases between them. The germline V gene has CDR1 SGHVS and CDR2 FQNEAQ. CDR3 sequence reads: CASSLSHRRNTDTQYF. The CDR3 coding sequence is TGTGCCAGCAGCTTAAGCCACAGACGCAACACAGATACGCAGTATTTT.

Many counts were recorded for this clonotype. The rearrangement joins TRBV11-3 to TRBJ2-5; D is unclear. Germline V gene lookup returns CDR1 SGHNT and CDR2 YENEEA. Deletions cut 5 bases from V and 1 base from J, with 8 bases between. This CDR3 contains 13 residues. CDR3 DNA: TGTGCCAGCAGCCAAGAAAGCCAAGAGACCCAGTACTTC. This translates into CASSQESQETQYF.

This clonotype was detected many times. The V call is TRBV5-1, the J call TRBJ1-1; TRBD1 aligns across 7 bases. J was trimmed by 4 bases and V by 4 bases; bases with no gene match: 13. Germline V CDR1 and CDR2: SGHRS, YFSETQ. This CDR3 is 16 amino acids long. The CDR3 here is CASSERGQGGITEAFF. In DNA, the CDR3 is TGCGCCAGCAGCGAGAGGGGCCAGGGGGGGATCACTGAAGCTTTCTTT.

This clonotype has at least ten counts. The rearrangement uses TRBV27 and TRBJ2-5; a possible D gene is TRBD2 (6 bases). The CDR3 extends over 14 amino acids. V was pared by 1 base and J by 5 bases, with 11 bases between. Germline CDR1 MNHEY, CDR2 SMNVEV (reference sequence). CDR3 bases: TGTGCCAGCAGTTTATGGGGGGTCCGGGAGACCCAGTACTTC. Amino acid sequence: CASSLWGVRETQYF.

This clonotype was detected many times. This chain links TRBV28 with TRBJ2-3, with 11 bases aligning to TRBD2. J gave up 4 bases and V 4 bases, and 13 bases lay outside the gene matches. In germline, CDR1 is MDHEN, CDR2 SYDVKM. CDR3 length: 18 residues. The CDR3 loop reads CASSYPPIAGGHSDTQYF. The CDR3 DNA follows: TGTGCCAGCAGTTACCCTCCTATAGCGGGAGGGCACTCAGATACGCAGTATTTT.

The rearrangement joins TRBV14 to TRBJ2-1; 14 bases fit TRBD2. J was trimmed by 7 bases and V by 1 base; bases with no gene match: 9. This CDR3 contains 18 residues. The germline gives CDR1 SGHDN, CDR2 FVKESK. The CDR3 reads CASSQVSGLAGAPNEQFF. CDR3 sequence (DNA): TGTGCCAGCAGCCAAGTCTCGGGACTAGCGGGAGCCCCGAATGAGCAGTTCTTC.

By sample fraction, this clonotype is medium-sized. CDR3 DNA sequence: TGCGCCAGCAGCCAAGGTGGCGGGAGAGGGTACGAGCAGTACTTC. It specifies CASSQGGGRGYEQYF. The J gene is TRBJ2-7, the V gene TRBV4-3; TRBD2 aligns across 7 bases. Looked up from germline, CDR1 is LGHNA and CDR2 is YSLEER. After removal of 1 base from V and 4 bases from J, the junction contained 7 bases not matched to a gene. This CDR3 region has 15 residues.

The CDR3 coding sequence is TGTGCCAGCACCCCGTGGGGTTACAATGAGCAGTTCTTC. Protein sequence: CASTPWGYNEQFF. This sequence joins TRBV5-6 and TRBJ2-1; D is uncertain. V was cut by 6 bases and J by 4 bases, with 11 bases left in between. The CDR3 has 13 residues. Germline CDR1 and CDR2: SGHDT and YYEEEE.

This clonotype was seen repeatedly, ten times or more. The V call is TRBV6-6, the J call TRBJ2-1, with TRBD2 matching 10 bases. The CDR3 spans 18 residues. The germline V gene has CDR1 MNHNY and CDR2 SVGAGI (reference sequence). The trim removed 2 bases at V and 5 bases at J, leaving 12 bases unmatched. The CDR3 sequence is CASSYPSGRAEDNNEQFF. CDR3 DNA: TGTGCCAGCAGTTACCCGAGCGGGAGGGCCGAAGACAACAATGAGCAGTTCTTC.

This clonotype was seen repeatedly, ten times or more. V gene TRBV5-5 combines with J gene TRBJ1-1; D ambiguous. Between the trimmed V and J ends, which lost 0 bases and 6 bases, there was a span of 9 bases. Germline V gene sequence: CDR1 SGHKS, CDR2 YYEKEE (reference sequence). This CDR3 is built from 13 residues. CDR3 region: CASSLEVISEAFF. The CDR3 DNA is TGTGCCAGCAGCTTGGAAGTTATATCTGAAGCTTTCTTT.

About this clonotype itself: A single base separates this from a much larger clone, so it may be a read error. The V call is TRBV9, the J call TRBJ2-3; D possibly corresponds to TRBD1 (6 bases). The CDR3 is 16 amino acids. Trimming cost V 4 bases and J 4 bases, with 19 bases left between them. Germline CDR1 SGDLS, CDR2 YYNGEE. The CDR3 sequence is CASSPRQELGADTQYF. For the CDR3, the DNA is TGTGCCAGCAGCCCTCGACAGGAGTTGGGGGCAGATACGCAGTATTTT.

This clonotype was detected ten times or more. J is TRBJ2-7 and V is TRBV28; D uncertain. V was cut by 2 bases and J by 1 base, with 9 bases left in between. The germline V gene has CDR1 MDHEN and CDR2 SYDVKM. The CDR3 is made up of 14 amino acids. The CDR3 DNA reads TGTGCCAGCAGTTTAGGTCAGAATTCCTACGAGCAGTACTTC. Amino acids: CASSLGQNSYEQYF. The complete variable domain, with remaining parts taken from reference TRBV28 and TRBJ2-7, reads DVKVTQSSRYLVKRTGEKVFLECVQDMDHENMFWYRQDPGLGLRLIYFSYDVKMKEKGDIPEGYSVSREKKERFSLILESASTNQTSMYLCASSLGQNSYEQYFGPGTRLTVT.

This clonotype occurred many times. The gene calls are TRBV3-1 and TRBJ2-1, with no clear D. CDR3 size: 14 residues. Trimming stripped 4 bases from V and 8 bases from J, with 15 bases between. Looked up from germline, CDR1 is LGHDT and CDR2 is YNNKEL (reference sequence). CDR3 loop: CASSPPLSTHEQFF. As DNA, the CDR3 is TGTGCCAGCAGCCCCCCCCTTAGCACCCATGAGCAGTTCTTC.

The V and J genes are TRBV6-5 and TRBJ2-5; TRBD2 aligns across 12 bases. The V gene end was trimmed by 2 bases and the J gene end by 2 bases; junction bases not matched to a gene: 0. Germline V gene lookup returns CDR1 MNHEY and CDR2 SVGAGI. The CDR3 contains 15 residues. CDR3 bases: TGTGCCAGCAGTTACGGGACTAGCGGGCAAGAGACCCAGTACTTC. It codes for CASSYGTSGQETQYF.